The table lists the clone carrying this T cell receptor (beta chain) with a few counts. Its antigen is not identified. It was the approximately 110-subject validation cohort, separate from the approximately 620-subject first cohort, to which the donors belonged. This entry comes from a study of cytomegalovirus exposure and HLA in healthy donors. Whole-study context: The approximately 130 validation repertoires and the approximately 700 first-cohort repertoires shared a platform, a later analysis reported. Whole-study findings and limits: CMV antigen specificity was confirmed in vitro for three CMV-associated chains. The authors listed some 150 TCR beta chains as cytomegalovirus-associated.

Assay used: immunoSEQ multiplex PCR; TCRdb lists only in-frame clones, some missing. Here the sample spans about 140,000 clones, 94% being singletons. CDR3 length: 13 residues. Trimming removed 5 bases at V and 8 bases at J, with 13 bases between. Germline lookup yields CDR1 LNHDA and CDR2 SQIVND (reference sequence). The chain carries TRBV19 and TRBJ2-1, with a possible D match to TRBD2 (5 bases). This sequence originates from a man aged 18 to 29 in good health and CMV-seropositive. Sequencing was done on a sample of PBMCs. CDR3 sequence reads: CASSVGLGYEQFF. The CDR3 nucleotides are TGTGCCAGTAGTGTCGGACTGGGATATGAGCAGTTCTTC.